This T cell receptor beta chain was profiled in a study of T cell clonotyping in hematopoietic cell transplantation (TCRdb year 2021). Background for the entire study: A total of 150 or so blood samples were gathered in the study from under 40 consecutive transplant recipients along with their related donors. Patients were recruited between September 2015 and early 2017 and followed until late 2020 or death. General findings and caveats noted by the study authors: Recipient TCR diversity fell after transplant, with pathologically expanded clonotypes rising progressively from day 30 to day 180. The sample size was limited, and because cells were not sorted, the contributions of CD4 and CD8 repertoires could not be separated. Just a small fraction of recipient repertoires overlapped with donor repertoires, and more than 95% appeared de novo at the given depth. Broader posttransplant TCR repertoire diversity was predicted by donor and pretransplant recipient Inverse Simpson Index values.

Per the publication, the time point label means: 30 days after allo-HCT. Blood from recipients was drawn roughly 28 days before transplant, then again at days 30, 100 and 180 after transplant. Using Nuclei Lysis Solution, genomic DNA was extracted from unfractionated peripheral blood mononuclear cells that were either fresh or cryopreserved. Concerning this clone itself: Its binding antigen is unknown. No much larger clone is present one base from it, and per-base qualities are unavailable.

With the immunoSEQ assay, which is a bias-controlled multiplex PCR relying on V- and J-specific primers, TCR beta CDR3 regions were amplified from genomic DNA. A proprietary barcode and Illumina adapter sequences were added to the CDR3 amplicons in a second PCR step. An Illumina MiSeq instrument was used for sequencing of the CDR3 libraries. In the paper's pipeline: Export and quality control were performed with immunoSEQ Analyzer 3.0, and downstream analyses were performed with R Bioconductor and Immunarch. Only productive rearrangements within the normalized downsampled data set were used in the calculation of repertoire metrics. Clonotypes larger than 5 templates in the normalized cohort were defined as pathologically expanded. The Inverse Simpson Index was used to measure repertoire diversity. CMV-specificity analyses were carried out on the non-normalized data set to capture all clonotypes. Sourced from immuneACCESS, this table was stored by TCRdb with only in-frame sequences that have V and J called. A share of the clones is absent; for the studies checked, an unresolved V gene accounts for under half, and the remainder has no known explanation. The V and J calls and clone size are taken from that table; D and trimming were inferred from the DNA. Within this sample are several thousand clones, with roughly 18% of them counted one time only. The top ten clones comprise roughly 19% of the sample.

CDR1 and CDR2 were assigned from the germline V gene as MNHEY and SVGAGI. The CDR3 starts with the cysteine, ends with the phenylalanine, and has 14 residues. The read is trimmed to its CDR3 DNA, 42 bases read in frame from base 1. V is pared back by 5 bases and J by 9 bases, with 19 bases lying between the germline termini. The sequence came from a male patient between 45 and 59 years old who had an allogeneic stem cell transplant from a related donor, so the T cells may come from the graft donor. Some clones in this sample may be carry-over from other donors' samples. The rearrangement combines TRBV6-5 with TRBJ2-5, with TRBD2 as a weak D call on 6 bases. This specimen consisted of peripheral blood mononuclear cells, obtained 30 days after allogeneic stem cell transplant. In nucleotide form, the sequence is TGTGCCAGCAGTCCGAGGACCCGGAGGGAGGCCCAGTACTTC. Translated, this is CASSPRTRREAQYF.